One and the same sample provided the 3 T cell receptor beta chains below, sequenced in a study of regulatory T cells in long-lasting Graves disease (dated by TCRdb to the early 2020s). The method was multiplex PCR. The sample was run on an Illumina HiSeq 4000. iRepertoire HTBI primers and Arm-PCR amplification of CDR3 regions were used to construct TCR beta libraries. The raw public data were reprocessed by TCRdb itself: fastp quality trimming at Q25, MiXCR clonotype calling, in-frame beta chains only. Each entry is one CDR3 protein sequence, shown with its most common DNA and genes. This sample gives roughly 610,000 distinct CDR3 sequences in total; roughly 15% of them show up just once. The biggest ten clones account for around 13% of the sample. Read against the paper, the sample's time point label means: newly diagnosed GD, antithyroid drugs for less than 3 months. RNA was extracted from PBMCs in TRIzol for both TCR sequencing and RNA sequencing.

The same sample was also used in a study of T cells in Graves' hyperthyroidism and ophthalmopathy.

The starting material was peripheral blood mononuclear cells (PBMCs), obtained at new diagnosis, from a patient treated with antithyroid drugs. These receptors were obtained from a man between 18 and 29 years old with Graves disease. Donor details come from another sample of the same person, matched by shared clones.

This clonotype has at least ten counts. The J gene is TRBJ1-2, the V gene TRBV28; a possible D gene is TRBD1 (5 bases). The germline V and J ends were trimmed by 5 bases and 6 bases, with 25 bases remaining between them. Looked up from germline, CDR1 is MDHEN and CDR2 is SYDVKM. The CDR3 totals 17 residues. DNA of the CDR3: TGTGCCAGCAGTAAACGGGCCCCATCGACTGGGGCGGATGGCTACACCTTC. Protein: CASSKRAPSTGADGYTF.

This clonotype showed up many times. This chain links TRBV27 with TRBJ1-2, with D perhaps TRBD1 (6 bases). The CDR3 runs to 15 residues. Germline V gene data show CDR1 as MNHEY and CDR2 as SMNVEV (reference sequence). Trimming shortened V by 2 bases and J by 6 bases, and 16 bases separated the two germline ends. CDR3 amino acids: CASSLVYQGMDGYTF. DNA of the CDR3: TGTGCCAGCAGTTTAGTATACCAGGGGATGGATGGCTACACCTTC.

This clonotype was detected many times. The rearrangement uses TRBV2 and TRBJ2-3, with 8 bases identical to TRBD1. The CDR3 spans 18 residues. V gave up 4 bases and J gave up 0 bases; unmatched junction bases: 12. Germline V gives CDR1 SNHLY, CDR2 FYNNEI. CDR3 loop: CASSVPDREPSSTDTQYF. The DNA for the CDR3 is TGTGCCAGCAGTGTTCCGGACAGGGAACCTTCTAGCACAGATACGCAGTATTTT.